This T cell receptor (beta chain) stems from a study of blood T cell repertoires in COVID-19 (dated by TCRdb to the early 2020s). As for the study more broadly: The collaborator samples originated in the United States, Italy and Spain and spanned the acute and convalescent phases of COVID-19. The material from the prospective study consisted of cDNA or gDNA derived from T cells, B-cell-depleted T cells, or PBMCs. Subjects who had been exposed to COVID-19, were actively infected with it, or had recovered from it provided the deeply sampled blood TCRbeta repertoires that made up the dataset. The repertoires were made available in a free public database intended to serve as a resource for research on the immune response to SARS-CoV-2. The samples were drawn from two sources: the first 160 participants of the ongoing ImmuneRACE study, and 950 to 1,500 subjects contributed by 6 global collaborators. Sample metadata almost always included a de-identified subject ID, COVID-19 status, age in years and sex. HLA class I and class II types, where available, came from metadata supplied by the sample provider rather than from assay-based typing.

In the prospective study, participants were about 18 to 95 years old, resided in about two dozen geographic areas of the United States, and were enrolled through a virtual design. In the prospective study, participants were assigned to cohorts based on the clinical history participants reported in a screening survey and a study questionnaire. Recovered participants in ImmuneRACE Cohort 3 were defined as having two consecutive negative NP/OP PCR tests, clearance from a healthcare professional, or resolution of symptoms. In the prospective study, whole blood, serum and a nasopharyngeal or oropharyngeal swab were collected from each participant by mobile phlebotomists. Prospective study participants could optionally give additional blood draws and questionnaires over an approximately two-month period. Prospective study blood samples were shipped either frozen or at room temperature before DNA extraction.

Via the germline V gene, CDR1 is SGHNT and CDR2 YENEEA. From the cysteine through the phenylalanine, the CDR3 covers 12 amino acids. Only the CDR3 DNA stays, 36 bases, in frame from base 1. V is cut back by 5 bases and J by 6 bases, with 3 bases in the junction unmatched. Broader findings and caveats from the paper: How much clinical and demographic metadata was included differed by source and by participant, and the metadata was provided uncurated.

TCRbeta CDR3 regions were amplified from genomic DNA using the immunoSEQ Assay, a bias-controlled multiplex PCR. The original methods were these. Within the assay, amplification of reference gene primers was used to estimate how many nucleated cells each sample contained. Sequence reads were collapsed and filtered to measure the absolute abundance of every unique TCRbeta CDR3 rearrangement. For each sample, productive Simpson clonality was calculated by taking the square root of Simpson's diversity index across productive rearrangements. In TCRdb, the immuneACCESS table is reduced to in-frame sequences with V and J assigned. These tables do not hold every clone; where another copy was compared, an unresolved V gene accounts for under half, and the others remain unexplained. D and trimming come from the DNA, and the V and J calls and clone size come from that table. This sample gives under 450,000 clones in total; roughly 87% of them show up just once. Approximately 5% of the sample is held by the ten biggest clonotypes.

With regard to this clone: Its antigen is not yet known. The record has no base qualities; no much larger clone is one base away.

The source of this sequence is a woman between 50 and 59 years old who had recovered from COVID-19. The sequencing input was PBMCs or T cells enriched from blood (not recorded which). The sequence links TRBV11-3 to TRBJ2-7; 8 junctional bases match TRBD1. The DNA sequence is given as TGTGCCAGCAGCCCAGGGGGCCCCGAGCAGTACTTC. This yields the protein CASSPGGPEQYF.